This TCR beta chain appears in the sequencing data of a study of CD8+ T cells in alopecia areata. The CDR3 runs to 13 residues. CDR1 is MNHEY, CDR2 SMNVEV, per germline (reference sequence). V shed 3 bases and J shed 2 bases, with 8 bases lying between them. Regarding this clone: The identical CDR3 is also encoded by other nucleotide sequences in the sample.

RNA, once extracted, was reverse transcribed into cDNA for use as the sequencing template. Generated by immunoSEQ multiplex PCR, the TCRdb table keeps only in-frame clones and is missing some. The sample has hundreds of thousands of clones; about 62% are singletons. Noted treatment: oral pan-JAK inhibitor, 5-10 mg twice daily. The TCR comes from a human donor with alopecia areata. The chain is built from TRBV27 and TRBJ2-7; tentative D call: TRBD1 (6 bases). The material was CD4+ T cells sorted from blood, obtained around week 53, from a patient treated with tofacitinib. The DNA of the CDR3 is TGTGCCAGCAGTTTCAGGGGAGCCTACGAGCAGTACTTC. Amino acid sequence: CASSFRGAYEQYF.